Listed here are 20 T cell receptor beta chains from one sample, sequenced in a study of blood T cells in healthy people across ages. Primers used in a second PCR of about 6 to 11 cycles were a sample-barcoded 5' primer and a J-beta primer mix. TCRdb re-analysed the 5' RACE reads in MiXCR, keeping a single row per CDR3 protein. The sample lists about 580,000 distinct CDR3 sequences; under 55% were seen once. What was sequenced was blood. All receptors derive from a man older than 75 in good health.

This clonotype was seen a few times. The chain combines TRBV29-1 with TRBJ2-1, with D possibly being TRBD2 (6 bases). Trimming took 7 bases from V and 4 from J, leaving 26 bases between them. The CDR3 runs 17 residues. CDR1 is SQVTM and CDR2 is ANQGSEA in the germline V gene. Written as DNA, the CDR3 is TGCAGCGCCCAGAACCGGGACTCCCCAGCCCTATACAATGAGCAGTTCTTC. Amino acid sequence: CSAQNRDSPALYNEQFF.

This sequence joins TRBV7-6 and TRBJ2-7; 8 nucleotides align to TRBD2. Germline V gene sequence: CDR1 SGHVS, CDR2 FNYEAQ. With V trimmed by 2 bases and J by 5 bases, 8 bases remained unmatched. This CDR3 comprises 15 residues. The CDR3 region has the DNA TGTGCCAGCAGCTTACTATTGGGACTAGACCACGAGCAGTACTTC. Protein sequence: CASSLLLGLDHEQYF.

This clonotype was recorded a few times. The chain joins TRBV11-2 to TRBJ2-1, with 11 bases that match TRBD2. The CDR3 spans 16 residues. J lost 5 bases, V lost 4 bases, and 7 bases had no gene match. Germline CDR1 reads SGHAT; CDR2 reads FQNNGV. The CDR3 is CASSSSSGGTNNEQFF. In DNA form, the CDR3 reads TGTGCCAGCAGCTCCTCTAGCGGGGGGACAAACAATGAGCAGTTCTTC. The full variable domain, rest sourced from reference TRBV11-2 and TRBJ2-1, is EAGVAQSPRYKIIEKRQSVAFWCNPISGHATLYWYQQILGQGPKLLIQFQNNGVVDDSQLPKDRFSAERLKGVDSTLKIQPAKLEDSAVYLCASSSSSGGTNNEQFFGPGTRLTVL.

The genes are TRBV11-2 and TRBJ1-4; the D gene is possibly TRBD1 (5 bases). This CDR3 has 14 residues. Trimming left V 3 bases short and J 5 bases short, with 10 bases between. Germline V lookup: CDR1 SGHAT, CDR2 FQNNGV. CDR3 sequence: CASSLGRANEKLFF. In DNA form, the CDR3 reads TGTGCCAGCAGCTTGGGGCGCGCAAATGAAAAACTGTTTTTT.

The sample holds many counts of this clonotype. V is TRBV6-5 and J is TRBJ1-2, with D perhaps matching TRBD1 (6 bases). Trimming removed 6 bases at V and 4 bases at J, with 15 bases between. This CDR3 is built from 14 residues. The germline CDR1 and CDR2 sequences are MNHEY and SVGAGI. The CDR3 is CASRPTGLFYGYTF. In DNA form, the CDR3 reads TGTGCCAGCAGACCCACAGGGCTCTTCTATGGCTACACCTTC.

This clonotype occurred a few times. The J gene is TRBJ1-5, the V gene TRBV20-1; D not certain. This CDR3 comprises 16 residues. Germline loops: CDR1 DFQATT, CDR2 SNEGSKA (reference sequence). Trimming took 5 bases from V and 1 from J, leaving 18 bases between them. For the CDR3, the DNA is TGCAGTGCTTTTCACCCCCGGACGGGGAGCAATCAGCCCCAGCATTTT. Translating it yields CSAFHPRTGSNQPQHF.

On this clonotype itself: This clone may be a read error of a much larger clone one base away. The rearrangement joins TRBV6-1 to TRBJ2-7; TRBD2 agrees at 10 bases. The CDR3 loop spans 17 amino acids. J was trimmed by 7 bases and V by 5 bases; bases with no gene match: 17. CDR1 MNHNS and CDR2 SASEGT come from the germline V gene. CDR3 in amino acids: CASSPAASGSSRNEQYF. As DNA, the CDR3 is TGTGCCAGCAGTCCAGCGGCTAGCGGGAGTAGTAGGAATGAGCAGTACTTC.

The genes are TRBV25-1 and TRBJ2-7; 7 bases match TRBD2. The V segment lost 5 bases and the J segment 0 bases; nucleotides outside the gene matches: 1. The CDR3 is made up of 13 amino acids. Germline assignment: CDR1 MGHDK and CDR2 SYGVNS. The CDR3 DNA reads as TGTGCCAGCAGTAAGCGGGACTCCTACGAGCAGTACTTC. This gives the protein CASSKRDSYEQYF.

This clonotype was seen at least ten times. The chain combines TRBV7-2 with TRBJ1-4, with D hard to call. V gave up 0 bases and J gave up 8 bases, with 7 bases separating them. Germline-derived CDR1 and CDR2 are SGHTA and FQGNSA. CDR3 length: 13 residues. The DNA of the CDR3 is TGTGCCAGCAGCTTAGCCCCTGGCGAAAAACTGTTTTTT. Translating it yields CASSLAPGEKLFF.

This clonotype was recorded a few times. The CDR3 DNA reads as TGCGCCAGCAGCCAACCATGGAAGATGGACAGACCAACTAACTATGGCTACACCTTC. This sequence encodes CASSQPWKMDRPTNYGYTF. The V and J genes are TRBV4-1 and TRBJ1-2, with a possible D match to TRBD1 (6 bases). The germline gives CDR1 MGHRA, CDR2 YSYEKL. The CDR3 totals 19 residues. V shed 2 bases and J shed 0 bases, with 22 bases lying between them.

J is TRBJ2-3 and V is TRBV7-2; 9 positions match TRBD1. Germline-derived CDR1 and CDR2 are SGHTA and FQGNSA. CDR3 length: 15 residues. The V segment lost 5 bases and the J segment 2 bases; nucleotides outside the gene matches: 5. CDR3 amino acids: CASSTTGGNTDTQYF. The CDR3 region has the DNA TGTGCCAGCAGCACCACAGGGGGCAACACAGATACGCAGTATTTT.

The V and J genes are TRBV13 and TRBJ2-3; TRBD2 agrees at 12 bases. Germline-derived CDR1 and CDR2 are PRHDT and FYEKMQ (reference sequence). This CDR3 spans 18 amino acids. Germline trimming cut 2 bases from V and 2 bases from J; bases unmatched to any gene: 8. DNA for the CDR3: TGTGCCAGCAGCTTAAGCTCGACTAGCGGGGGCTTCACAGATACGCAGTATTTT. Translation gives CASSLSSTSGGFTDTQYF.

This clonotype turned up a few times. This chain joins TRBV24-1 and TRBJ2-5, with D uncertain. CDR1 is KGHDR, CDR2 SFDVKD, per germline. V was clipped by 4 bases and J by 4 bases, with 15 bases between them. This CDR3 has 15 residues. For the CDR3, the DNA is TGTGCCACCAGTGACCCAGCCGGCCTCTTAGAGACCCAGTACTTC. It is translated as CATSDPAGLLETQYF.

This clonotype was counted once. The chain carries TRBV7-2 and TRBJ1-4; possible D gene TRBD1, 6 bases. The germline V and J ends were trimmed by 0 bases and 8 bases, with 13 bases remaining between them. The germline V gene encodes CDR1 SGHTA and CDR2 FQGNSA. The CDR3 is 15 residues long. This CDR3 is CASSLATGRREKLFF. DNA of the CDR3: TGTGCCAGCAGCTTAGCGACAGGACGAAGAGAAAAACTGTTTTTT.

The rearrangement joins TRBV12-3 or TRBV12-4 to TRBJ2-1; perhaps TRBD2 as D (6 bases). This CDR3 region has 15 residues. The germline V and J ends were trimmed by 0 bases and 7 bases, with 13 bases remaining between them. This CDR3 reads CASSLAAGRRNEQFF. The CDR3 nucleotides read TGTGCCAGCAGTTTAGCGGCAGGGAGGAGGAATGAGCAGTTCTTC.

In its sample, this clonotype was seen a few times. The chain couples TRBV6-5 to TRBJ2-5; weak D call: TRBD2 (6 bases). Germline-derived CDR1 and CDR2 are MNHEY and SVGAGI. The CDR3 length is 15 residues. With 1 base removed from V and 5 bases from J, the gap between germline ends came to 14 bases. This chain's CDR3 is CASSYFGRGGETQYF. CDR3 nucleotide sequence: TGTGCCAGCAGTTACTTCGGACGCGGAGGGGAGACCCAGTACTTC.

Turning to this clonotype: A much more abundant neighbour one base away suggests this may be a read error. The chain employs TRBV6-6 and TRBJ2-1; D gene unclear. The J call may not be correct, given that the DNA end is closer to TRBJ2-7. CDR3 size: 12 residues. Germline CDR1 and CDR2: MNHNY and SVGAGI (reference sequence). CDR3 residues: CASSNRYNEQYF. DNA of the CDR3: TGTGCCAGCAGCAACAGATACAATGAGCAGTACTTC.

This chain connects TRBV6-6 to TRBJ2-1; 8 bases are a match to TRBD1. V lost 2 bases and J lost 8; bases outside the gene matches: 11. This CDR3 region has 16 residues. Germline CDR1 and CDR2: MNHNY and SVGAGI (reference sequence). The CDR3 region has the DNA TGTGCCAGCAGTTACCAGGGACAGGTGAGATTCCATGAGCAGTTCTTC. This sequence encodes CASSYQGQVRFHEQFF.

For the CDR3, the DNA is TGTGCCAGCTCACCCGCATCACATCAGCCCCAGCATTTT. Residues: CASSPASHQPQHF. V gene TRBV18 combines with J gene TRBJ1-5; no firm D call. The V end lost 3 bases, the J end lost 5 bases, and 8 bases lay between the germline ends. The CDR3 contains 13 residues. Germline V lookup: CDR1 KGHSH, CDR2 LQKENI.

This chain connects TRBV2 to TRBJ2-7; no firm D call. V was cut by 2 bases and J by 2 bases, with 16 bases left in between. Germline assignment: CDR1 SNHLY and CDR2 FYNNEI. This CDR3 spans 16 amino acids. CDR3 coding DNA: TGTGCCAGCAGTGAAACGATTTCCCCCCTCGCCTACGAGCAGTACTTC. This encodes CASSETISPLAYEQYF.